This T cell receptor beta chain comes out of a study of blood T cells in healthy people across ages. Study context: The capture of about one barcoded beta molecule per two T cells was achieved by template switching. The study's findings and limits: Across the age range, TCR beta diversity per million T cells fell in a roughly linear way. Diversity of TCR beta correlated strongly with naive T cell percentage.

Combining a sample-barcoded 5' primer with a J-beta primer mix, a second PCR ran for 7 to 11 cycles. Each cDNA was tagged by a template-switch adaptor containing 12 random nucleotides. Using its own MiXCR run on the 5' RACE reads, TCRdb lists one record per CDR3 protein. The repertoire has approximately 1.5 million distinct CDR3 sequences, around 35% of them found once; the top ten carry about 11%. To note about this clonotype: Its matching antigen is unknown.

Material for sequencing was blood. The origin of this receptor is a woman aged 30 to 39 in good health.

CDR3 DNA: TGTGCCAGCAGTTTATCCTGGGGCGGGACGTATCAGCCCCAGCATTTT. This sequence encodes CASSLSWGGTYQPQHF. V gene TRBV27 combines with J gene TRBJ1-5, with D tentatively TRBD1 (5 bases). Germline values: CDR1 MNHEY, CDR2 SMNVEV (reference sequence). This CDR3 region has 16 residues. Trimming cost V 0 bases and J 5 bases, with 14 bases left between them.